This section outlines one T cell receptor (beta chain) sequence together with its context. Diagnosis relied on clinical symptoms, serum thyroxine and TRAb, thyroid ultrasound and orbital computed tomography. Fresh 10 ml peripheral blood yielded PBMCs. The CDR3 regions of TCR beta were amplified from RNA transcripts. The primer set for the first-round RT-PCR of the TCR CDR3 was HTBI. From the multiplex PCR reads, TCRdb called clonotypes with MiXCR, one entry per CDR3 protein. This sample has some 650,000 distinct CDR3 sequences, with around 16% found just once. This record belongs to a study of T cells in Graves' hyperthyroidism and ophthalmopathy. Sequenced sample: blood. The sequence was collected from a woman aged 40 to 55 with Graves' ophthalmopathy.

The CDR3 protein is CSASGKVGTGELFF. CDR3 nucleotide sequence: TGCAGTGCTAGCGGGAAAGTGGGGACCGGGGAGCTGTTTTTT. The chain joins TRBV20-1 to TRBJ2-2, with D possibly TRBD2 on 5 matching bases. CDR1 DFQATT and CDR2 SNEGSKA come from the germline V gene (reference sequence). The CDR3 sequence is 14 residues long. V lost 3 bases, J lost 5 bases, and 13 bases lay in between.